One TCR beta chain is described in this entry. Antigen specificity is unknown. This entry belongs to a study of response to subunit inactivated influenza vaccine. Findings of the study overall: Authors proposed each seasonal influenza vaccination draws in few new T cells.

TCRdb reprocessed the RT-PCR reads with MiXCR, giving one entry per CDR3 protein. The repertoire holds 540,000 or so distinct CDR3 sequences, roughly 13% seen once, with roughly 14% in the top ten. This CDR3 has 15 amino acids. With V trimmed by 6 bases and J by 4 bases, 11 bases remained unmatched. Germline V lookup: CDR1 MDHEN, CDR2 SYDVKM. The chain uses TRBV28 and TRBJ2-7; 8 bases fit TRBD2. This specimen was PBMCs from blood, taken 45 days after vaccination. The sequence was collected from a man between 50 and 59 years old who received an inactivated influenza vaccine. The CDR3 nucleotides read TGTGCCAGCAGCCGGGGGGGAGCGGGAGCATACGAGCAGTACTTC. This encodes CASSRGGAGAYEQYF.